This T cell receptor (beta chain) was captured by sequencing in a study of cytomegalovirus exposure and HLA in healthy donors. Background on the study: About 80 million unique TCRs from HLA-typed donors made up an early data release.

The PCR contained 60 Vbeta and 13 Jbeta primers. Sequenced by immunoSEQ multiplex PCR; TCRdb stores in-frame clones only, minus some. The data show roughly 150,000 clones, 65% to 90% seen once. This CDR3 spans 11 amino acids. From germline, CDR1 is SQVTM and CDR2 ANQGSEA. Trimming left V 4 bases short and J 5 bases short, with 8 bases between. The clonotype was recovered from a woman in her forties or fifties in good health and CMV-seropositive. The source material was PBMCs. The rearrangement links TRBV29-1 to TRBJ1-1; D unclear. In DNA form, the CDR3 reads TGCAGCGTTGTCGGGAAGACTGAAGCTTTCTTT. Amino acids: CSVVGKTEAFF.